The rows below give T cell receptor beta chains drawn from one sample of a study of T-cell memory formation after mild COVID-19. MiXCR, applied by TCRdb to the 5' RACE reads, yields one record per CDR3 protein. The sample has 200,000 to 250,000 distinct CDR3 sequences, about 10% seen once. The sample was PBMCs or a T cell subset sorted from them (not recorded which). The source is a man between 18 and 35 years old who had mild COVID-19 (a few samples of this study predate the infection). Cell type and time point are not known. Both conserved end residues are part of each CDR3. The D gene is left open where the match is weak. Size tells how often a clone was seen (once, few, many) or the class of an expanded clone, and some rows leave it out.

D,V,size,length,J,DNA,CDR3
.,TRBV15,few,15,TRBJ2-3,TGTGCCACCAGCAGAGAAGGGGGGGCAGCAGATACGCAGTATTTT,CATSREGGAADTQYF
TRBD1,TRBV7-9,many,17,TRBJ2-1,TGTGCCAGCAGCTCCCCCGCGGGACAGGGGGCTTTAAATGAGCAGTTCTTC,CASSSPAGQGALNEQFF
.,TRBV7-6,.,15,TRBJ1-1,TGTGCCAGCAGCCCCCCCACAGGGCTGAACACTGAAGCTTTCTTT,CASSPPTGLNTEAFF
TRBD1,TRBV19,.,15,TRBJ1-4,TGTGCCAGTAGTAATCGGGACAGGGTACGAGAAAAACTGTTTTTT,CASSNRDRVREKLFF
.,TRBV6-5,.,14,TRBJ2-2,TGTGCCAGCAGTCCCATTGGGAACACCGGGGAGCTGTTTTTT,CASSPIGNTGELFF
.,TRBV5-1,.,15,TRBJ2-3,TGCGCCAGCAGCTCCCGACAGGGAGGGACAGATACGCAGTATTTT,CASSSRQGGTDTQYF
TRBD2,TRBV29-1,.,15,TRBJ2-3,TGCAGCGCTCGACTAGCGGGGGCCTTCACAGATACGCAGTATTTT,CSARLAGAFTDTQYF
TRBD1,TRBV29-1,many,14,TRBJ1-1,TGCAGCGTTCCGGGACAGGGGGCCTACAGCTCAGCTTTCTTT,CSVPGQGAYSSAFF
TRBD1,TRBV7-9,many,15,TRBJ1-1,TGTGCCAGCAGCGTGACAGGGGCCGGTGCCACTGAAGCTTTCTTT,CASSVTGAGATEAFF
.,TRBV4-2,.,14,TRBJ2-5,TGTGCCAGCAGCCAAGAAGGACACCAAGAGGCCCAGTACTTC,CASSQEGHQEAQYF
TRBD2,TRBV5-1,few,15,TRBJ2-3,TGCGCCAGCAGCTTGACTAGCGGGACCACAGATACGCAGTATTTT,CASSLTSGTTDTQYF
.,TRBV2,many,13,TRBJ1-5,TGTGCCAGCACCTTCTCAGAGAATCAGCCCCAGCATTTT,CASTFSENQPQHF
.,TRBV12-3/TRBV12-4,few,14,TRBJ1-2,TGTGCCAGCAGTTTAGAGTACGGCGTCTATGGCTACACCTTC,CASSLEYGVYGYTF
TRBD1,TRBV6-6,few,16,TRBJ2-2,TGTGCCAGCAGTTACTCCGGGACAGGGACCACCGGGGAGCTGTTTTTT,CASSYSGTGTTGELFF
.,TRBV29-1,.,13,TRBJ2-2,TGCAGCGTCGGGTCACCGAACACCGGGGAGCTGTTTTTT,CSVGSPNTGELFF
TRBD1,TRBV7-2,few,17,TRBJ1-2,TGTGCCAGCAGCTTAGCGAGGGGACAGGGGAATAACTATGGCTACACCTTC,CASSLARGQGNNYGYTF
.,TRBV5-1,many,15,TRBJ1-1,TGCGCCAGCAGCCCATTACCGGGGTTGGACACTGAAGCTTTCTTT,CASSPLPGLDTEAFF
.,TRBV5-1,few,15,TRBJ1-6,TGCGCCAGCAGCTTGATCGGCAGGGAGAATTCACCCCTCCACTTT,CASSLIGRENSPLHF
.,TRBV6-5,many,14,TRBJ2-7,TGTGCCAGCAAACGCGGCACGGGGTCCTACGAGCAGTACTTC,CASKRGTGSYEQYF
TRBD2,TRBV9,.,16,TRBJ2-3,TGTGCCAGCAGCGTGGGACTAGCGGGGGACCAGGATACGCAGTATTTT,CASSVGLAGDQDTQYF
.,TRBV4-1,many,14,TRBJ1-6,TGCGCCAGCAGGTTACAGGAAAAAGAAGGGCCCCTCCACTTT,CASRLQEKEGPLHF
TRBD2,TRBV29-1,.,16,TRBJ2-5,TGCAGCGTTGAACGCGGGCTAGCGGGGCGGTTGGAGACCCAGTACTTC,CSVERGLAGRLETQYF
.,TRBV30,.,13,TRBJ1-1,TGTGCCTGGAGCGCCAGGTCAAACACTGAAGCTTTCTTT,CAWSARSNTEAFF
TRBD2,TRBV7-2,many,15,TRBJ2-3,TGTGCCAGCAGACAGGCGCGGGGGGCGGTAGATACGCAGTATTTT,CASRQARGAVDTQYF
.,TRBV27,.,13,TRBJ1-2,TGTGCCAGCAGTTCCCGGGGGAACTATGGCTACACCTTC,CASSSRGNYGYTF
TRBD1,TRBV4-2,few,16,TRBJ2-7,TGTGCCAGCAGCGCGCGGACAGACAGGGAAATAGACGAGCAGTACTTC,CASSARTDREIDEQYF
.,TRBV7-8,many,15,TRBJ1-6,TGTGCCAGCAGCTTAGCCCCAGGGAGCAATTCACCCCTCCACTTT,CASSLAPGSNSPLHF
TRBD1,TRBV7-8,few,13,TRBJ1-4,TGTGCCAGCAGCCGGACAGGGTACGAAAAACTGTTTTTT,CASSRTGYEKLFF
TRBD1,TRBV30,few,14,TRBJ1-4,TGTGCCTGGAGAAGGGACAGGGCCGATGAAAAACTGTTTTTT,CAWRRDRADEKLFF
.,TRBV2,.,13,TRBJ2-5,TGTGCCAGCAGTGCCAGTGAGGAAGGGACCCAGTACTTC,CASSASEEGTQYF
.,TRBV27,.,14,TRBJ2-5,TGTGCCAGCAGTGAACGACAGGAGAGGGAGACCCAGTACTTC,CASSERQERETQYF
.,TRBV7-2,few,16,TRBJ2-2,TGTGCCAGCAGCCCATCGTTTCCTACGAACACCGGGGAGCTGTTTTTT,CASSPSFPTNTGELFF
.,TRBV5-1,few,13,TRBJ2-3,TGCGCCAGCAGCTTGGCCCCGTTAGATACGCAGTATTTT,CASSLAPLDTQYF
.,TRBV6-1,.,15,TRBJ1-5,TGTGCCAGCAGTGAAATAACAGGTGGTTGGCAGCCCCAGCATTTT,CASSEITGGWQPQHF
.,TRBV5-1,.,14,TRBJ2-6,TGCGCCAGCGACAGCGACTCTGGGGCCAACGTCCTGACTTTC,CASDSDSGANVLTF
.,TRBV25-1,few,16,TRBJ2-1,TGTGCCAGCACCCCAGGGGGGAGGGGAAGGTACAATGAGCAGTTCTTC,CASTPGGRGRYNEQFF